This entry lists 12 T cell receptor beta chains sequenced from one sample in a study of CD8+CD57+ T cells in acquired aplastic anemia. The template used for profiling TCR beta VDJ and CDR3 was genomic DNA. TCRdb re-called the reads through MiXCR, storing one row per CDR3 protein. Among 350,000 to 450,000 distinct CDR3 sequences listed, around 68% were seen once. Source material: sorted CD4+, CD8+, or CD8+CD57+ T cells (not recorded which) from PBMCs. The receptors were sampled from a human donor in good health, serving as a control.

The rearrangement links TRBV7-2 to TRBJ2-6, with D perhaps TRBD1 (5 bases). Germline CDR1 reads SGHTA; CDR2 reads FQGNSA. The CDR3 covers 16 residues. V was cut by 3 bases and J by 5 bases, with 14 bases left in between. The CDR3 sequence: CASSLGLLTRANVLTF. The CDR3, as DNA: TGTGCCAGCAGCTTGGGGCTTCTAACTAGGGCCAACGTCCTGACTTTC.

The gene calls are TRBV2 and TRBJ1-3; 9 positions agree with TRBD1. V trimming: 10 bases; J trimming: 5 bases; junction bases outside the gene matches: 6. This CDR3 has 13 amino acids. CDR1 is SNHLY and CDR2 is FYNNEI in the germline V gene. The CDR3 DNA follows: TGTGCCACTGCGGACAGGGGTCGAAACACCATATATTTT. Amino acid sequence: CATADRGRNTIYF.

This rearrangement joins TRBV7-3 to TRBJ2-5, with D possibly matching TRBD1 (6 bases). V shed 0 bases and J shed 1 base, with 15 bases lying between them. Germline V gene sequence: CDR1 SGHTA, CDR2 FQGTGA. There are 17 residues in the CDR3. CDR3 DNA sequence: TGTGCCAGCAGCTTAACGGGCAGGGGATGGAGCCAAGAGACCCAGTACTTC. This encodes CASSLTGRGWSQETQYF.

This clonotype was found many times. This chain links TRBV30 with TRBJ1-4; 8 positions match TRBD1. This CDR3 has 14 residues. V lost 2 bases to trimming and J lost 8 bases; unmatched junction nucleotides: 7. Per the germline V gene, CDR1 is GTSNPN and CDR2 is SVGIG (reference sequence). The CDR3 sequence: CAWSSGQGGEKLFF. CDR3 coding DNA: TGTGCCTGGAGTTCCGGACAGGGAGGGGAAAAACTGTTTTTT.

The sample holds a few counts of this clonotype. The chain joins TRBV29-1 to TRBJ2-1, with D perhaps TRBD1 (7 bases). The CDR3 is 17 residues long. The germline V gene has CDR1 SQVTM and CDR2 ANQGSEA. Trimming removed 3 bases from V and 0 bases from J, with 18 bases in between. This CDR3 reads CSVDGGQSTYSYNEQFF. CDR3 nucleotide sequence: TGCAGCGTTGACGGGGGACAGAGTACCTACTCCTACAATGAGCAGTTCTTC.

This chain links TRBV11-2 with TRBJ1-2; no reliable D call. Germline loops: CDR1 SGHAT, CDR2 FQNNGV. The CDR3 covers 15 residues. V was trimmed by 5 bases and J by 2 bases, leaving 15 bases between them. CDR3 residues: CASSRDPVGNYGYTF. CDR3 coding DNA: TGTGCCAGCAGCCGAGATCCGGTTGGGAACTATGGCTACACCTTC.

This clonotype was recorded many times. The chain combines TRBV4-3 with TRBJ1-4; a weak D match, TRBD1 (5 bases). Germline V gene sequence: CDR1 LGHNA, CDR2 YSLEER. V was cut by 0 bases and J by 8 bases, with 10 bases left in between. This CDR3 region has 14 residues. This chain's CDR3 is CASSQDIGAEKLFF. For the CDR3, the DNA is TGCGCCAGCAGCCAAGATATCGGGGCAGAAAAACTGTTTTTT.

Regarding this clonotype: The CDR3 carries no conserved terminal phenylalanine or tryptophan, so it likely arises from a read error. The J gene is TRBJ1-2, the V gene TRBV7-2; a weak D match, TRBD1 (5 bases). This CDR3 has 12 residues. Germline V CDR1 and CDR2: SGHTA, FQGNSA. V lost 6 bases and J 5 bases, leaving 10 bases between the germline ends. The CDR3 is CASRAGLYGYTH. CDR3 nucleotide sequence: TGTGCCAGCAGGGCAGGGTTATATGGCTACACCCAC.

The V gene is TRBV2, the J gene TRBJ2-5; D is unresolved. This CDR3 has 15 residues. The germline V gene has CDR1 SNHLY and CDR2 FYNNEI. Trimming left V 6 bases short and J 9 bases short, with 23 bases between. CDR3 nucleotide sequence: TGTGCCAGCAGCGTAGTCGTGGGAAAGGGTCAGCCCCAGTACTTC. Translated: CASSVVVGKGQPQYF. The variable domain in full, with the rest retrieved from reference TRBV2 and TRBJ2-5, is EPEVTQTPSHQVTQMGQEVILRCVPISNHLYFYWYRQILGQKVEFLVSFYNNEISEKSEIFDDQFSVERPDGSNFTLKIRSTKLEDSAMYFCASSVVVGKGQPQYFGPGTRLLVL.

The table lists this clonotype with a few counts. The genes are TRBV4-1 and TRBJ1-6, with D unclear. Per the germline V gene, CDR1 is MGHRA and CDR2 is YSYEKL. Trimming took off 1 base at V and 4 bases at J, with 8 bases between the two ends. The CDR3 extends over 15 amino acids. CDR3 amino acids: CASSQGLRYNSPLHF. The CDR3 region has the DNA TGCGCCAGCAGCCAAGGGCTCCGTTATAATTCACCCCTCCACTTT.

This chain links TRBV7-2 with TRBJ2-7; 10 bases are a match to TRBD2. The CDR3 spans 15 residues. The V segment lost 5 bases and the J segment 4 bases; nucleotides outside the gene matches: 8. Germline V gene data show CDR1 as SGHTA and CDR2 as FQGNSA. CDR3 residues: CASSKASSGGYEQYF. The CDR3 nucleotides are TGTGCCAGCAGCAAAGCGTCTAGCGGGGGATACGAGCAGTACTTC.

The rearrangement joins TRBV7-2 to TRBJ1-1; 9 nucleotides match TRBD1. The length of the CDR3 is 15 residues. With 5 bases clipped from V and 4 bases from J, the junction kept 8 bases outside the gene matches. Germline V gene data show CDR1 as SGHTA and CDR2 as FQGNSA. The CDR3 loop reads CASSTADRGGTEAFF. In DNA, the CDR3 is TGTGCCAGCAGCACCGCGGACAGGGGAGGCACTGAAGCTTTCTTT.